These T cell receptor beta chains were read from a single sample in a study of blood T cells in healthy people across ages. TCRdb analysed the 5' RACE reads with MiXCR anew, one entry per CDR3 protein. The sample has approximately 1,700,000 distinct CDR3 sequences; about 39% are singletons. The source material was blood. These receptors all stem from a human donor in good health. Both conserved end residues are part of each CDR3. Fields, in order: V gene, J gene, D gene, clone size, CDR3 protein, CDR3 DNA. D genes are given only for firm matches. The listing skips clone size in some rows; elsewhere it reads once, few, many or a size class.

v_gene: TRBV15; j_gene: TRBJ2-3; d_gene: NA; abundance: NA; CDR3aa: CATQRDNPGTDTQYF; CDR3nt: TGTGCCACCCAACGGGACAACCCTGGCACAGATACGCAGTATTTT
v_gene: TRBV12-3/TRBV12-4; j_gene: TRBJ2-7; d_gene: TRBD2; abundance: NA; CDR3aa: CASTLAGSSYEQYF; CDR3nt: TGTGCCAGCACCTTAGCGGGGAGCTCCTACGAGCAGTACTTC
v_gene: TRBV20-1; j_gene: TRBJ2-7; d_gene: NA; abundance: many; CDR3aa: CSASGGGTETYEQYF; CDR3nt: TGCAGTGCTAGTGGGGGCGGGACAGAAACCTACGAGCAGTACTTC
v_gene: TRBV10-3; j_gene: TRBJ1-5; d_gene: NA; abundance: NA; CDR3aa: CAISEGGQSYLPQHF; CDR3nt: TGTGCCATCAGTGAGGGGGGGCAGTCTTATCTGCCCCAGCATTTT
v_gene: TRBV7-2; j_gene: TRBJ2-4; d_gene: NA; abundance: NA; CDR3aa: CASNPWAHSQQYF; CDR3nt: TGTGCCAGCAACCCCTGGGCCCACTCCCAGCAGTACTTC
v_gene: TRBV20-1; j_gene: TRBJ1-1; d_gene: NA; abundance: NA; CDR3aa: CSARDRNRLKTEAFF; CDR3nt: TGCAGTGCTAGAGACCGAAACAGACTTAAAACTGAAGCTTTCTTT
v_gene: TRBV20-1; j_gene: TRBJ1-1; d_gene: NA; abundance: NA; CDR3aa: CSAVGGGGTEAFF; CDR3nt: TGCAGTGCCGTCGGAGGGGGAGGCACTGAAGCTTTCTTT
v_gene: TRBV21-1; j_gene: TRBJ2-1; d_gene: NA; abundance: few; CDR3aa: CASSTAPEQGRTYNEQFF; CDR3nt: TGTGCCAGCAGCACAGCTCCTGAGCAGGGCCGAACCTACAATGAGCAGTTCTTC
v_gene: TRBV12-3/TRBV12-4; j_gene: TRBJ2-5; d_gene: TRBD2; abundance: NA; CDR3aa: CASSRTSGTRSGETQYF; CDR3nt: TGTGCCAGCAGCCGAACCTCCGGGACTAGGAGTGGAGAGACCCAGTACTTC
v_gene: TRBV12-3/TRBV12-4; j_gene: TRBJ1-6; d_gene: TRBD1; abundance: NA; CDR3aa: CASSLRRGQGFGNSPLHF; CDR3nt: TGTGCCAGCAGTCTTAGGAGGGGACAGGGTTTTGGTAATTCACCCCTCCACTTT
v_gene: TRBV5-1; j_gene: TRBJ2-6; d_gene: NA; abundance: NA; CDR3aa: CASSLERGTGANVLTF; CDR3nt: TGCGCCAGCAGCTTGGAACGCGGGACTGGGGCCAACGTCCTGACTTTC
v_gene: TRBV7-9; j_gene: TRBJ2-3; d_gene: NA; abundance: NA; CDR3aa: CASISVAAPDTQYF; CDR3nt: TGTGCCAGCATTAGCGTCGCAGCCCCAGATACGCAGTATTTT
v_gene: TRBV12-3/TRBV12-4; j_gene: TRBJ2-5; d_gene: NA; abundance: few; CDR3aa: CASSLLMVQETQYF; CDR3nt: TGTGCCAGCAGTTTGCTTATGGTCCAAGAGACCCAGTACTTC
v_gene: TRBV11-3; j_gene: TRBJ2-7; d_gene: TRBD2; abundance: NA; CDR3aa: CASSSAQTSGTYEQYF; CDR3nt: TGTGCCAGCAGCTCGGCTCAGACTAGCGGGACCTACGAGCAGTACTTC
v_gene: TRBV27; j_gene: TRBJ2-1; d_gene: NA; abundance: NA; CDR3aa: CASSLSQAYNEQFF; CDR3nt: TGTGCCAGCAGTTTAAGCCAGGCTTACAATGAGCAGTTCTTC
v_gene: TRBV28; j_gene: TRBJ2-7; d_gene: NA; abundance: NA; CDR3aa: CAADGGSYEQYF; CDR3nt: TGTGCCGCGGACGGCGGTTCCTACGAGCAGTACTTC
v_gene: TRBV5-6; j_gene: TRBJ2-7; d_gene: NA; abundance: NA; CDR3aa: CACSLAVRMDEQYF; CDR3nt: TGTGCCTGCAGCTTGGCCGTCCGTATGGACGAGCAGTACTTC
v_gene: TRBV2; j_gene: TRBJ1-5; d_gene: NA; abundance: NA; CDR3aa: CASRTENNQPQHF; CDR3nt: TGTGCCAGCAGAACAGAAAACAATCAGCCCCAGCATTTT
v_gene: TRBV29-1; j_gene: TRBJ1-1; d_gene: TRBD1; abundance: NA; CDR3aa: CSDKTGGEAFF; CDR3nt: TGCAGCGATAAGACAGGGGGCGAAGCTTTCTTT
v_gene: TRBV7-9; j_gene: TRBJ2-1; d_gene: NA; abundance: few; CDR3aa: CASSLRLGTSYNEQFF; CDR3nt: TGTGCCAGCAGCTTAAGGCTTGGGACTTCCTACAATGAGCAGTTCTTC
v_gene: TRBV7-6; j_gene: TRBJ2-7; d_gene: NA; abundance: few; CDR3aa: CASSLIGQSAYEQYF; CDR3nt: TGTGCCAGCAGCTTAATCGGACAGTCGGCCTACGAGCAGTACTTC
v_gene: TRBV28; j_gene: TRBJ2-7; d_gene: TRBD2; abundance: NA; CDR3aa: CASSSARRGGYNEQYF; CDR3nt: TGTGCCAGCAGCAGTGCCAGGCGGGGGGGCTACAATGAGCAGTACTTC
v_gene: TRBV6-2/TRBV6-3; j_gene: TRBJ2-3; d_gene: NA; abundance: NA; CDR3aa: CASRWSQTTQYF; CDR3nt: TGTGCCAGCAGATGGTCCCAGACTACGCAGTATTTT
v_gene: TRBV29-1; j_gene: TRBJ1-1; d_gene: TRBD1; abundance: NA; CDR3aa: CSVAGTGKSTEAFF; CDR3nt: TGCAGCGTTGCTGGGACAGGAAAGAGCACTGAAGCTTTCTTT
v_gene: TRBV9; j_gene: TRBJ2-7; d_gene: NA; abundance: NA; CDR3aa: CASSAQQEDQPSYEQYF; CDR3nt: TGTGCCAGCAGCGCGCAACAGGAGGACCAACCTTCCTACGAGCAGTACTTC
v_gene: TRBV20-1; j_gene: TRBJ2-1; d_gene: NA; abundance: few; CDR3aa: CSARGRRNEQFF; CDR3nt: TGCAGTGCTAGAGGAAGAAGGAATGAGCAGTTCTTC
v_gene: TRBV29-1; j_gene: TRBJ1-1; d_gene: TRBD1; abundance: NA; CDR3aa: CSVVGTAYTEAFF; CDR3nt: TGCAGCGTTGTCGGGACAGCCTACACTGAAGCTTTCTTT
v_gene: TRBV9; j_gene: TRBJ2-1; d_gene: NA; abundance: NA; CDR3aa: CASSVDLLGRSYNEQFF; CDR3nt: TGTGCCAGCAGCGTAGACCTCCTAGGACGGTCCTACAATGAGCAGTTCTTC
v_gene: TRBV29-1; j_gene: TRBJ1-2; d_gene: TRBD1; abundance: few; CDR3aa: CSVPERQGLYGYTF; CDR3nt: TGCAGCGTTCCCGAGAGACAGGGCCTCTATGGCTACACCTTC
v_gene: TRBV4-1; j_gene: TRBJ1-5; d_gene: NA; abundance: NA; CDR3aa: CASSQDRTVDSQPQHF; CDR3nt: TGCGCCAGCAGCCAAGATCGAACAGTCGATAGCCAGCCCCAGCATTTT
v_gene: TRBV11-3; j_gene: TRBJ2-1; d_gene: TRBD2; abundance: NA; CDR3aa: CASSLAGLAAEQFF; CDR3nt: TGTGCCAGCAGCTTAGCGGGGCTAGCGGCCGAGCAGTTCTTC
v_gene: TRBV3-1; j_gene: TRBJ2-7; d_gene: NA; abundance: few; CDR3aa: CASSQVMRAREQYF; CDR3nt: TGTGCCAGCAGCCAAGTGATGAGAGCTCGGGAGCAGTACTTC
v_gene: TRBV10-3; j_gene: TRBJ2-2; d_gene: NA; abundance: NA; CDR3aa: CAIPGSSRGGELFF; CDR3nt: TGTGCCATCCCGGGATCTTCAAGGGGCGGGGAGCTGTTTTTT
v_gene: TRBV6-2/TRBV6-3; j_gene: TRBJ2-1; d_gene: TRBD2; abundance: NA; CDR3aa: CASRPLSGGARETQFF; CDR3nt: TGTGCCAGCAGACCACTTAGCGGGGGGGCTCGAGAGACCCAGTTCTTC
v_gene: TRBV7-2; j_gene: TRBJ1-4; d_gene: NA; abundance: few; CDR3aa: CASSLRDNEKLFF; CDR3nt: TGTGCCAGCAGCTTACGGGATAATGAAAAACTGTTTTTT
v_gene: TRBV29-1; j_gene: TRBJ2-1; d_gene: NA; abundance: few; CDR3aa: CSVEEPDRAGNEQFF; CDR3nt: TGCAGCGTTGAAGAACCGGACCGGGCAGGTAATGAGCAGTTCTTC
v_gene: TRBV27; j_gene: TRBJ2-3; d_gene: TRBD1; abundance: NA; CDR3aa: CASGRQGAQYF; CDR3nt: TGTGCCAGCGGTCGACAGGGAGCGCAGTATTTT
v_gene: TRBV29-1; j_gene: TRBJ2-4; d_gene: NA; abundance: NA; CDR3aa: CSVVGRSYNEQYF; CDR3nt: TGCAGCGTTGTGGGTCGCTCCTACAATGAGCAGTACTTC
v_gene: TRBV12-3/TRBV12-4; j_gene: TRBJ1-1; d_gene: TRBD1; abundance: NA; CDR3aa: CASSFSGQGTEAFF; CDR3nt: TGTGCCAGCAGTTTTTCGGGACAGGGTACTGAAGCTTTCTTT
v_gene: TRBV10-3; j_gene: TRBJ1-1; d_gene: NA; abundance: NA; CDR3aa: CATTSGMNTEAFF; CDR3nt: TGTGCCACCACGTCGGGAATGAACACTGAAGCTTTCTTT
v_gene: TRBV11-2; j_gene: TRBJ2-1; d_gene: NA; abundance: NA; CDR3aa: CASLRGLEQFF; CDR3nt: TGTGCCAGCTTGAGGGGCCTTGAGCAGTTCTTC
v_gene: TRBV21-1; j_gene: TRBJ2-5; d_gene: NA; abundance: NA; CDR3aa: CASTMGQGGETQYF; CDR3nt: TGTGCCAGCACCATGGGGCAGGGGGGGGAGACCCAGTACTTC
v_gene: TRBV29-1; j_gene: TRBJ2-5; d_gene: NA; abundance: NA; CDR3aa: CSVPQGVGTQYF; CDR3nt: TGCAGCGTCCCACAGGGAGTAGGGACCCAGTACTTC
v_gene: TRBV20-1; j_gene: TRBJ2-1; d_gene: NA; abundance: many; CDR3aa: CSARRGSSYNEQFF; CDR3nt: TGCAGTGCTAGGCGGGGTAGCTCCTACAATGAGCAGTTCTTC
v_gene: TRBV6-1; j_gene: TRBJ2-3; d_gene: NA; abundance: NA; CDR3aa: CASSELGDTQYF; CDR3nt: TGTGCCAGCAGTGAGTTAGGGGATACGCAGTATTTT
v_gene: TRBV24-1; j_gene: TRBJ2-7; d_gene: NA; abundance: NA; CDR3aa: CATSDVGGSYEQYF; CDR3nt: TGTGCCACCAGTGATGTTGGGGGGTCCTATGAGCAGTACTTC
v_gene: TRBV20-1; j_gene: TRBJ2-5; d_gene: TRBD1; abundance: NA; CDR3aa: CSASDRGLETQYF; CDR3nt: TGCAGTGCTAGTGACAGGGGGTTAGAGACCCAGTACTTC
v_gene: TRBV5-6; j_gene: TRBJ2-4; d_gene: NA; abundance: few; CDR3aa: CASSNTGLRNIQYF; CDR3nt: TGTGCCAGCAGTAATACAGGTTTGAGAAACATTCAGTACTTC